A selection of T cell receptor beta chains follows, all from one sample in a study of cytomegalovirus exposure and HLA in healthy donors. Produced via immunoSEQ multiplex PCR; TCRdb's table is partial and in-frame only. The table records about 130,000 clones, more than 80% of them present only once. Sequenced sample: PBMCs. The receptors here all came from a man aged 35 to 55 in good health and CMV-seronegative. Both conserved end residues are part of each CDR3. The D gene is left open where the match is weak.

D gene	J gene	V gene	CDR3 protein
TRBD2	TRBJ2-7	TRBV7-9	CASSPAGTSSEQYF
-	TRBJ1-4	TRBV2	CASSEQGPATNEKLFF
TRBD2	TRBJ2-7	TRBV7-7	CASSLAVGGDEQYF
-	TRBJ2-5	TRBV12-5	CASGLDRRQETQYF
-	TRBJ1-2	TRBV7-2	CASSPPRGAGNYGYTF
TRBD2	TRBJ2-3	TRBV5-4	CASSLVASGGGGTDTQYF
TRBD2	TRBJ2-5	TRBV5-8	CASSPSGWETQYF
-	TRBJ2-2	TRBV2	CASSVEGTTGELFF
TRBD1	TRBJ1-5	TRBV6-1	CASSEWTGPGVPQHF
TRBD1	TRBJ1-2	TRBV5-1	CASSLGQGGYGYTF
TRBD1	TRBJ2-5	TRBV6-1	CASSHSRGRETQYF
TRBD2	TRBJ2-7	TRBV7-9	CSSSLGLAGAYYEQYF
-	TRBJ1-2	TRBV7-2	CASSRDPGQGSGYTF
TRBD1	TRBJ1-1	TRBV10-1	CASSPGGTDTEAFF
TRBD1	TRBJ1-2	TRBV12-5	CASGLRTGNGSNYGYTF
TRBD2	TRBJ2-3	TRBV13	CASSLRRLAGEDTQYF
-	TRBJ1-3	TRBV6-5	CASGRSSGNTIYF
TRBD2	TRBJ2-3	TRBV7-9	CASSAKTSGRAGWTDTQYF
TRBD1	TRBJ1-5	TRBV28	CASSLKGGQLGNQPQHF
-	TRBJ1-4	TRBV2	CASGAQGGDEKLFF
TRBD1	TRBJ1-2	TRBV19	CASSYGTVLYGYTF
TRBD1	TRBJ2-7	TRBV7-9	CASSFDRVGEQYF